This T cell receptor (beta chain) derives from a study of T-cell memory formation after mild COVID-19. Findings of the study overall: Clones shrinking between day 15 and 85 showed a balanced CD4/CD8 split, and those that grew later tilted toward CD4+.

cDNA libraries for TCR alpha and TCR beta, carrying sample barcodes and UMIs, came from 5'RACE with constant-segment primers. MiXCR, applied by TCRdb to the 5' RACE reads, yields one record per CDR3 protein. The top ten clones hold about 22% of a sample with 280,000 or so distinct CDR3 sequences, approximately 7.6% of them seen once. This clonotype was counted only a few times. Antigen unknown. This clonotype was obtained from a man aged 18 to 30 who had mild COVID-19 (a few samples of this study predate the infection). Cell type and time point are not known. The specimen sequenced was PBMCs or a T cell subset sorted from them (not recorded which).

The CDR3 DNA follows: TGTGCCAGCAGCAGCGACAGTTGGGAGACCCAGTACTTC. Amino acid sequence: CASSSDSWETQYF. The J gene is TRBJ2-5, the V gene TRBV9; a weak D match, TRBD1 (5 bases). Germline assignment: CDR1 SGDLS and CDR2 YYNGEE. Trimming shortened V by 4 bases and J by 5 bases, and 12 bases separated the two germline ends. The CDR3 spans 13 residues.